This T cell receptor beta chain originates from a study of radiotherapy plus CTLA-4 blockade in lung cancer (dated by TCRdb to 2016 to 2019). In the study overall: Among enrolled patients, roughly 18% had an objective response and 25% to 40% reached disease control.

The receptor library was made with the immunoSEQ multiplex PCR assay. This immuneACCESS table, as held by TCRdb, lists in-frame sequences with V and J called but not all clones. Of the missing ones, under half trace to an unresolved V gene in checked studies; the others have no known cause. In all, the sample holds some 74,000 clones, and around 73% of those were seen once. The top ten clones comprise 7% to 8.5% of the sample. As concerns this clone: The specificity of this receptor is unknown. The input lacks base qualities; no much larger clone sits a single base away.

The paper's findings and limits, for the study overall: TCR clones derived from tumors expanded in peripheral blood after treatment with radiotherapy and ipilimumab. Increased serum interferon-beta after radiation, together with early dynamic changes in blood T cell clones, were reported to be the strongest predictors of response.

The study evaluated CTLA-4 blockade (ipilimumab) given together with focal radiation therapy in patients who had chemo-refractory metastatic non-small-cell lung cancer. Inclusive of the bounding cysteine and phenylalanine, the CDR3 is 17 residues long. Just CDR3 DNA is preserved here, 51 bases in frame from base 1. The germline V end is reduced by 0 bases and the J end by 1 base; junction bases left unmatched: 4. Taken from the germline V gene, the CDR1 and CDR2 loops are SGDLS and YYNGEE. Recombination connected TRBV9 to TRBJ2-1, and 10 junctional nucleotides match TRBD2. Specimen: peripheral blood, collected from a patient treated with radiotherapy plus ipilimumab. The sequence was collected from a human donor with non-small cell lung cancer who had a complete response to radiotherapy plus ipilimumab. CDR3 reads: CASSVGAGGPSYNEQFF. The nucleotide sequence is TGTGCCAGCAGCGTAGGAGCGGGAGGGCCTTCCTACAATGAGCAGTTCTTC.